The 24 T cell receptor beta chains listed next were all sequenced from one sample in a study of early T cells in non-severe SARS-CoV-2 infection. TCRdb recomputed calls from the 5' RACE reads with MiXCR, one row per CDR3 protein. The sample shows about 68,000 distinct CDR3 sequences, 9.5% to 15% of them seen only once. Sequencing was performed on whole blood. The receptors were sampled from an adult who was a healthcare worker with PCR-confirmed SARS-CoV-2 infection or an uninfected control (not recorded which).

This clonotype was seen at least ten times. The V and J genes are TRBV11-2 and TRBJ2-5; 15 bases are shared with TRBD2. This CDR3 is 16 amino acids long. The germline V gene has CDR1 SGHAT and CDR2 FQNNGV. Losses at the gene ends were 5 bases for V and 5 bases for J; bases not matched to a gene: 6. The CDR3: CASSRTSGGAGETQYF. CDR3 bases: TGTGCCAGCAGCCGGACTAGCGGGGGGGCCGGGGAGACCCAGTACTTC.

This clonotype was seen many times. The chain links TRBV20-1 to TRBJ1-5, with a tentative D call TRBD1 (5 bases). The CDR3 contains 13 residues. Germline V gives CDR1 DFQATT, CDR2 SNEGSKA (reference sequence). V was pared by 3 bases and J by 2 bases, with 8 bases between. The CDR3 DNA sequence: TGCAGTGCTAGGGGGGAAGGCAATCAGCCCCAGCATTTT. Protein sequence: CSARGEGNQPQHF.

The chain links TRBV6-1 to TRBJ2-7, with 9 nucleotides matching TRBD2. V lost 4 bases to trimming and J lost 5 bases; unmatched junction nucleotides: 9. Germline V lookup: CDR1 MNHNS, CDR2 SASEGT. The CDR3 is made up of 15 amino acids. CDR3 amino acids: CASSVISGGFNEQYF. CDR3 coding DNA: TGTGCCAGCAGTGTGATTAGCGGGGGTTTCAACGAGCAGTACTTC.

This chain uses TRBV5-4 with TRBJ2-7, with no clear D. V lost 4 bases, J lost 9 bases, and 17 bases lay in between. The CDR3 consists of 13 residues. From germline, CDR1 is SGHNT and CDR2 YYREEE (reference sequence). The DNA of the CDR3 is TGTGCCAGCAGCAAAACAGAAAACCAACGGCAGTACTTC. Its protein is CASSKTENQRQYF.

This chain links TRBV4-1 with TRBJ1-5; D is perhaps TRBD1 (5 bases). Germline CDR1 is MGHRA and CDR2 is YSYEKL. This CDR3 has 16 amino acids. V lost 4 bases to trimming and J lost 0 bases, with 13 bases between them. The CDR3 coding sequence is TGCGCCAGCAGCCCCGAGGAGGGGACTAGCAATCAGCCCCAGCATTTT. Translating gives CASSPEEGTSNQPQHF.

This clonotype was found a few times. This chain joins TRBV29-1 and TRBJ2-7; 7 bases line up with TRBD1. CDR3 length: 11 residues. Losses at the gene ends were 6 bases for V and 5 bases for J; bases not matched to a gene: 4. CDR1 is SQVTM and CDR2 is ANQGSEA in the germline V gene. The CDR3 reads CSVRQGHEQYF. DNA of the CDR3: TGCAGCGTGAGACAGGGCCACGAGCAGTACTTC.

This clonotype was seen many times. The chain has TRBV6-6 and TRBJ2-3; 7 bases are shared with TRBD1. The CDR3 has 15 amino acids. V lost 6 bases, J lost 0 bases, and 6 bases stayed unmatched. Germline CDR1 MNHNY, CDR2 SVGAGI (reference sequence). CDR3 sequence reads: CASSLGQTSTDTQYF. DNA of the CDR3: TGTGCCAGCAGCCTGGGACAGACAAGCACAGATACGCAGTATTTT.

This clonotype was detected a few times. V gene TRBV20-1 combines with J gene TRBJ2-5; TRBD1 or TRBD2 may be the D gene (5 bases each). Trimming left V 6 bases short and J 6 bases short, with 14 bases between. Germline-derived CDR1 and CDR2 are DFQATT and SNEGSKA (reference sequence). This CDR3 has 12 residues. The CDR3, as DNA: TGCAGTGCCCCTCTAGAGGGGAAGACCCAGTACTTC. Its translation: CSAPLEGKTQYF.

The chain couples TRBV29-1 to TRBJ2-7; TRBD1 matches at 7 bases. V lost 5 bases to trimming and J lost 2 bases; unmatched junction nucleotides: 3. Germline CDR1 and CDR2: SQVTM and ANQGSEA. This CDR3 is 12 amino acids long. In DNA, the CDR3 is TGCAGCGTTTCAGGGGGTCCCTACGAGCAGTACTTC. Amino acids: CSVSGGPYEQYF.

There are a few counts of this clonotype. The CDR3 reads CATSDSMIQGEVEKLFF. The CDR3 region has the DNA TGTGCCACCAGTGATTCCATGATACAGGGGGAGGTTGAAAAACTGTTTTTT. The chain recombines TRBV24-1 with TRBJ1-4; 8 bases align to TRBD1. Germline loops: CDR1 KGHDR, CDR2 SFDVKD. J was trimmed by 7 bases and V by 2 bases; bases with no gene match: 11. CDR3 length: 17 amino acids.

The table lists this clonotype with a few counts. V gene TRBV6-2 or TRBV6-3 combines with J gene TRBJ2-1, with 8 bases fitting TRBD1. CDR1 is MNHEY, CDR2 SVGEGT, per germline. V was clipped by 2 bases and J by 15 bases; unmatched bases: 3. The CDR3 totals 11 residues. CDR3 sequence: CASSYGDRRFF. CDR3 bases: TGTGCCAGCAGTTACGGGGACAGGAGGTTCTTC.

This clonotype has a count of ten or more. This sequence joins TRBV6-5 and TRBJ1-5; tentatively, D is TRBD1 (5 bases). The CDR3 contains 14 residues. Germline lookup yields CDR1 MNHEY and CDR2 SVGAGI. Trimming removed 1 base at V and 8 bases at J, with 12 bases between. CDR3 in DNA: TGTGCCAGCAGTTACTATGGGGGGGAGGAGCCCCAGCATTTT. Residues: CASSYYGGEEPQHF.

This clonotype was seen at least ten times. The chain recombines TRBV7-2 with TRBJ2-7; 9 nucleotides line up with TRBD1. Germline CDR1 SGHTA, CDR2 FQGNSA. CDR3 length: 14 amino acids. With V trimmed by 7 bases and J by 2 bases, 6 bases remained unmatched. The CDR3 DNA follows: TGTGCCAGCACCCCGGGACAGGGCGCCTACGAGCAGTACTTC. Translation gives CASTPGQGAYEQYF.

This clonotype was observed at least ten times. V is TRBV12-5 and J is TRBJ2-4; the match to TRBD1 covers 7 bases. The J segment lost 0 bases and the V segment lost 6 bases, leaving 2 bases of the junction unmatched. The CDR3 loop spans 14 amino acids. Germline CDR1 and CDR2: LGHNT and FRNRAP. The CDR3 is CASGQGLAKNIQYF. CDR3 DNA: TGTGCTAGTGGACAGGGGCTAGCCAAAAACATTCAGTACTTC.

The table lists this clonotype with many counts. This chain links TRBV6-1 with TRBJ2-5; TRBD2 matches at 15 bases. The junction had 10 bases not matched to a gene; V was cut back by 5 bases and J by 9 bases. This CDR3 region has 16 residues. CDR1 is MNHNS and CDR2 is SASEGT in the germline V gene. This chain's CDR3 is CASSNPGTSGGPPQYF. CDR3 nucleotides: TGTGCCAGCAGTAATCCCGGGACTAGCGGGGGGCCACCCCAGTACTTC.

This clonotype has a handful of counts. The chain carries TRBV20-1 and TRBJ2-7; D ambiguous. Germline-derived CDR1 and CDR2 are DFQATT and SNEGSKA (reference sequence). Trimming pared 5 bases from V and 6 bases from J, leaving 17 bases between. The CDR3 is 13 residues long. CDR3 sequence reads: CSAVGEAEVEQYF. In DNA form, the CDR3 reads TGCAGTGCTGTAGGCGAGGCAGAGGTCGAGCAGTACTTC.

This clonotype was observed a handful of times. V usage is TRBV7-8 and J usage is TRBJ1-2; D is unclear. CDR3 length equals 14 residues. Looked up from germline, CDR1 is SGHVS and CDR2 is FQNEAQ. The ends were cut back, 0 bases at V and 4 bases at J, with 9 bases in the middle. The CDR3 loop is CASSLAEGTYGYTF. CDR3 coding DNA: TGTGCCAGCAGCTTAGCGGAGGGTACCTATGGCTACACCTTC.

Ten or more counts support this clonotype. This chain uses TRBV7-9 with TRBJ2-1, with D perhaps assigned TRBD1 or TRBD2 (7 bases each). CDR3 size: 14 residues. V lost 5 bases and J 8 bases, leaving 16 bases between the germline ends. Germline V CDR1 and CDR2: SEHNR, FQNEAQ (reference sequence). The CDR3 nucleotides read TGTGCCAGCAGCCGTACAGGGGCGGGGGATGAGCAGTTCTTC. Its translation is CASSRTGAGDEQFF.

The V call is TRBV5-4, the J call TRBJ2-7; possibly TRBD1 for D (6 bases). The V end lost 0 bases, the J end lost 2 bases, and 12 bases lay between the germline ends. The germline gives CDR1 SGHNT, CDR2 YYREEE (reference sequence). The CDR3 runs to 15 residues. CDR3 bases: TGTGCCAGCAGCTTGGGCCCAGGGGAAGCCTACGAGCAGTACTTC. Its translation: CASSLGPGEAYEQYF.

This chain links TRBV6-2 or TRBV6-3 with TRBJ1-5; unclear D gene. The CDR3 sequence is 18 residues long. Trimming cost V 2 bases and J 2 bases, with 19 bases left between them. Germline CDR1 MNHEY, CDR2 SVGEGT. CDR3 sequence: CASSYDPLQSGGNQPQHF. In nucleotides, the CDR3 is TGTGCCAGCAGTTACGACCCTCTACAAAGTGGGGGCAATCAGCCCCAGCATTTT.

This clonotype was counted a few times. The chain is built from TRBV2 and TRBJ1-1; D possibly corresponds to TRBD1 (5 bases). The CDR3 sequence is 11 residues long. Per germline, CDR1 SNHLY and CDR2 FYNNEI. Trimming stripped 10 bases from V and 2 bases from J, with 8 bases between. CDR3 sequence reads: CATGRNTEAFF. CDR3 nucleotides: TGTGCCACGGGACGTAACACTGAAGCTTTCTTT.

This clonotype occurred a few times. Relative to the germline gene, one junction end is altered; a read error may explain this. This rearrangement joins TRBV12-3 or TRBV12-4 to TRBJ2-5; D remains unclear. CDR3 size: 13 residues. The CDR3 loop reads CASSLDFQGTQYF. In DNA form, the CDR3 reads TGTGCCAGCAGTTTAGACTTCCAAGGGACCCAGTACTTC.

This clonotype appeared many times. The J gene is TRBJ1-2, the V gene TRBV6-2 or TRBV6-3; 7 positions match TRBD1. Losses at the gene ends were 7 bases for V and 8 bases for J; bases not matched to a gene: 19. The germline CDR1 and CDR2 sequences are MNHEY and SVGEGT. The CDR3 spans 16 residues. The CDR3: CASTDRTGTIKRGYTF. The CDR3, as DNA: TGTGCCAGCACCGACAGGACAGGAACGATCAAAAGGGGCTACACCTTC.

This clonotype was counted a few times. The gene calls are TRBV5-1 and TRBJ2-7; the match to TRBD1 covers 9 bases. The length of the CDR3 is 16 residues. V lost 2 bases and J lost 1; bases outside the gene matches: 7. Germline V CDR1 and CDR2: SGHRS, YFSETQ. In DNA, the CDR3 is TGCGCCAGCAGCTTATCGCCCGGGACAGGGTCCTACGAGCAGTACTTC. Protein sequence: CASSLSPGTGSYEQYF.